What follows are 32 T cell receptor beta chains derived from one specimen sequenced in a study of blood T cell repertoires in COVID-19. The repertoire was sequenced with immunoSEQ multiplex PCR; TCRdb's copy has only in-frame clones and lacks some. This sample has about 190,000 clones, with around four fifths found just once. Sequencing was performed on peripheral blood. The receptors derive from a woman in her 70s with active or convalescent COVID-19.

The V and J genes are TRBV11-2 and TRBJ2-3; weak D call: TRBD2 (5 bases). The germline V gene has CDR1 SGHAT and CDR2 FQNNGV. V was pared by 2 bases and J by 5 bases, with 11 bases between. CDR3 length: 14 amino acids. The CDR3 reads CASSLSRGLDTQYF. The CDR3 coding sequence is TGTGCCAGCAGCTTATCGCGTGGACTAGATACGCAGTATTTT.

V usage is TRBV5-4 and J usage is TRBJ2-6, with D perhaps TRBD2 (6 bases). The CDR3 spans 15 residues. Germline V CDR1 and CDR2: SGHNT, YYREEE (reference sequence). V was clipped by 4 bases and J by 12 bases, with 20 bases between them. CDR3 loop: CASSPGSRENLVLTF. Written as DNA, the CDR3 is TGTGCCAGCAGCCCGGGTTCGCGGGAAAATCTCGTCCTGACTTTC.

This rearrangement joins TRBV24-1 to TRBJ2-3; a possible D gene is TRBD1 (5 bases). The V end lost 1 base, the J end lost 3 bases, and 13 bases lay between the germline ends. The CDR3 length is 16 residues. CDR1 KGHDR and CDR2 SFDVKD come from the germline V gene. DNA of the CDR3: TGTGCCACCAGTGATTTTGGCCAGGGTCTGACAGATACGCAGTATTTT. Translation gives CATSDFGQGLTDTQYF.

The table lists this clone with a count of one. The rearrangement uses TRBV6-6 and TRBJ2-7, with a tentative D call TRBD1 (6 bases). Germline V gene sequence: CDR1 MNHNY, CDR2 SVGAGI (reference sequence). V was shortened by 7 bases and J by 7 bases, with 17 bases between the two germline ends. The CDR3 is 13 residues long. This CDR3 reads CASTPAGAWEQYF. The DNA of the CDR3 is TGTGCCAGCACACCCGCAGGGGCCTGGGAGCAGTACTTC.

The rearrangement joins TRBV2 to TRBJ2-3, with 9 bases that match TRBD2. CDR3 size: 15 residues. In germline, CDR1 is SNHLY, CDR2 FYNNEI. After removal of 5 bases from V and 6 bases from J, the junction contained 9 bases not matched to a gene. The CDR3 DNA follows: TGTGCCAGCAGTAGGACTAGCGCAAGGAGGGATACGCAGTATTTT. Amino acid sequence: CASSRTSARRDTQYF. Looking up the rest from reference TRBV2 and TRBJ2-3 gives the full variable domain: EPEVTQTPSHQVTQMGQEVILRCVPISNHLYFYWYRQILGQKVEFLVSFYNNEISEKSEIFDDQFSVERPDGSNFTLKIRSTKLEDSAMYFCASSRTSARRDTQYFGPGTRLTVL.

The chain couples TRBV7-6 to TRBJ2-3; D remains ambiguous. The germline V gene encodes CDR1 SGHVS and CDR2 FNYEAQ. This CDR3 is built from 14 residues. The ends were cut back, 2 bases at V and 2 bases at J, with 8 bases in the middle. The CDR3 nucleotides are TGTGCCAGCAGCTTACAGGCGAACACAGATACGCAGTATTTT. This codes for CASSLQANTDTQYF.

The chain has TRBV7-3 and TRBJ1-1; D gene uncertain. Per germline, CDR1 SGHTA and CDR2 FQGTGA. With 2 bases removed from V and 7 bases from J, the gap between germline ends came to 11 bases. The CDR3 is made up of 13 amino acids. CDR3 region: CASSLFVSGEAFF. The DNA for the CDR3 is TGTGCCAGCAGCTTATTTGTCTCGGGTGAAGCTTTCTTT.

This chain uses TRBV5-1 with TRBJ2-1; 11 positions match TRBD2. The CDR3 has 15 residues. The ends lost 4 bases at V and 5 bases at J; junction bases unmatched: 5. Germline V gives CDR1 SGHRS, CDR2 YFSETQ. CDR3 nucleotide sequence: TGCGCCAGCAGCCCCGGGACTAGCGGCAACAATGAGCAGTTCTTC. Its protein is CASSPGTSGNNEQFF.

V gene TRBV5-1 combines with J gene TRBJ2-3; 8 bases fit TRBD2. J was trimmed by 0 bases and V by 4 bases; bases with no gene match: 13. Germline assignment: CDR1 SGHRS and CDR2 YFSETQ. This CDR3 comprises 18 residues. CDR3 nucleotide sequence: TGCGCCAGCAGCCCGGGACTAGGGACCCCAACTAGCACAGATACGCAGTATTTT. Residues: CASSPGLGTPTSTDTQYF.

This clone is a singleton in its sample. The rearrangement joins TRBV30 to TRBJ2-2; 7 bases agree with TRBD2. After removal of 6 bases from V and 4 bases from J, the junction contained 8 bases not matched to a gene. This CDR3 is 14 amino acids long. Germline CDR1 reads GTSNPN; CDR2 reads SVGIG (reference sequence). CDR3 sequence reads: CACPRGSGTGELFF. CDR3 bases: TGTGCCTGCCCCCGCGGGAGTGGCACCGGGGAGCTGTTTTTT.

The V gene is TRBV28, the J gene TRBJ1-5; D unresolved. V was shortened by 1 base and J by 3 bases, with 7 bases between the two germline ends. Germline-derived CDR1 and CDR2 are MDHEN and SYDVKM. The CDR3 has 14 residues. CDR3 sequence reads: CASSLSGFNQPQHF. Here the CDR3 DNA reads TGTGCCAGCAGTTTATCCGGTTTCAATCAGCCCCAGCATTTT.

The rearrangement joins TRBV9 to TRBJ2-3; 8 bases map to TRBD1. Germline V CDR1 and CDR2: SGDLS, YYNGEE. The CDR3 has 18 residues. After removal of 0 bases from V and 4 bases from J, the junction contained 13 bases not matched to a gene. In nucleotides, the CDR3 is TGTGCCAGCAGCGTAGAAGGAGGCAGGGGGCGGTTGTCAGATACGCAGTATTTT. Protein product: CASSVEGGRGRLSDTQYF.

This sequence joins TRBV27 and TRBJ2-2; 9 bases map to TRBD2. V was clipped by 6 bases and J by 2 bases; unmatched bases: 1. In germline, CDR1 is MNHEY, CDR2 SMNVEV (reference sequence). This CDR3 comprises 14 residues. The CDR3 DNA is TGTGCCAGCAGGACTAGCGGAAACACCGGGGAGCTGTTTTTT. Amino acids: CASRTSGNTGELFF.

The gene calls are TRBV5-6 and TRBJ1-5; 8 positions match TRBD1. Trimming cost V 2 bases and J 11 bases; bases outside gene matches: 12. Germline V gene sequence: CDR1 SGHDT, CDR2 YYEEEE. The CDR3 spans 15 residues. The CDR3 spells CASSLNGQGLPAQHF. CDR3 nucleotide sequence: TGTGCCAGCAGCTTAAATGGACAGGGACTCCCAGCCCAGCATTTT.

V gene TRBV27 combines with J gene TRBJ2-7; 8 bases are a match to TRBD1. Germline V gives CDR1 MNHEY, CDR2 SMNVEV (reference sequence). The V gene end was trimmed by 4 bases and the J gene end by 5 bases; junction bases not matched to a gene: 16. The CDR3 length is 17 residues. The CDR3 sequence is CASSSLSGQGPYHEQYF. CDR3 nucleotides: TGTGCCAGCAGTTCCCTGTCCGGACAGGGACCCTACCACGAGCAGTACTTC.

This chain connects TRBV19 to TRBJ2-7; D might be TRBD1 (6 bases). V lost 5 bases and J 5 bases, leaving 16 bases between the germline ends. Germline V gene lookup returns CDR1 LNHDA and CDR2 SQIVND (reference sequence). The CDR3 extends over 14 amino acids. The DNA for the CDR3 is TGTGCCAGTAGTCTCACGGACAGCACTCACGAGCAGTACTTC. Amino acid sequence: CASSLTDSTHEQYF.

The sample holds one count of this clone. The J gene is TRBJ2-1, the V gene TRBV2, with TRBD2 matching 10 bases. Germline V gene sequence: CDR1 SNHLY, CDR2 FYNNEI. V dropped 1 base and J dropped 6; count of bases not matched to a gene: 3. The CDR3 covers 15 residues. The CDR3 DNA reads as TGTGCCAGCAGTGAAGGACTAGCGGGCGCCAATGAGCAGTTCTTC. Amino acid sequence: CASSEGLAGANEQFF.

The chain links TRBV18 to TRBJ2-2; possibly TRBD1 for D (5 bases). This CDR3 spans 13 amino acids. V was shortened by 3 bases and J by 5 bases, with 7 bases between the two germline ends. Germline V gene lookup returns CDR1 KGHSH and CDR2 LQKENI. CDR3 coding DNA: TGTGCCAGCTCACCGCAGGGTACCGGGGAGCTGTTTTTT. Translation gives CASSPQGTGELFF. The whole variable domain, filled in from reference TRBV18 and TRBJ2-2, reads NAGVMQNPRHLVRRRGQEARLRCSPMKGHSHVYWYRQLPEEGLKFMVYLQKENIIDESGMPKERFSAEFPKEGPSILRIQQVVRGDSAAYFCASSPQGTGELFFGEGSRLTVL.

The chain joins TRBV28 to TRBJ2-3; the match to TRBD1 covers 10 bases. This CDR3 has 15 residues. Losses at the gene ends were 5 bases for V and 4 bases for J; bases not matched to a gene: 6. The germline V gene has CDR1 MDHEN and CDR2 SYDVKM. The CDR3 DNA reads TGTGCCAGCAGTCGACCGACAGGGGGCCCAGATACGCAGTATTTT. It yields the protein CASSRPTGGPDTQYF.

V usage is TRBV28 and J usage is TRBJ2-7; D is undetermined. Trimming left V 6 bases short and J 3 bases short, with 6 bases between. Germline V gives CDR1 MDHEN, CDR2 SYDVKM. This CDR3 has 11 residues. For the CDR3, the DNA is TGTGCCAGCAGGGGCTACTACGAGCAGTACTTC. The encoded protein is CASRGYYEQYF.

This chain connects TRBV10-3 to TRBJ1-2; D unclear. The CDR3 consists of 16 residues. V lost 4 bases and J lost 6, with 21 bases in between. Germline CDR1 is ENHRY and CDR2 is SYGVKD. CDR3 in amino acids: CAISVPTPAGNNGYTF. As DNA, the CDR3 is TGTGCCATCAGTGTCCCCACCCCGGCGGGGAACAATGGCTACACCTTC.

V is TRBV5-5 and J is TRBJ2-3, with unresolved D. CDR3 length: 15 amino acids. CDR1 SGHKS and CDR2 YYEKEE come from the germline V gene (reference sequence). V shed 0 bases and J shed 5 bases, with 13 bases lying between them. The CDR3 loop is CASSLASNRLDTQYF. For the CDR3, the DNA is TGTGCCAGCAGCTTGGCCTCGAACAGATTAGATACGCAGTATTTT.

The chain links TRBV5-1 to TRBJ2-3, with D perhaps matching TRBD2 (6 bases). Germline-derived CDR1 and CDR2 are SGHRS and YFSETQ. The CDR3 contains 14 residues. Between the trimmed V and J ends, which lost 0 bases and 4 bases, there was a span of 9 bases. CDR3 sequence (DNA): TGCGCCAGCAGCTTGGCCGGGAGCGCAGATACGCAGTATTTT. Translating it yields CASSLAGSADTQYF.

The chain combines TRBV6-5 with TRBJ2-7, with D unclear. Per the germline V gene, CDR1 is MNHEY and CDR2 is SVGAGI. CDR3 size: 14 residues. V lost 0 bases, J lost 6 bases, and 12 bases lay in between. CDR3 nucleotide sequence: TGTGCCAGCAGTTACTCTTCTCAGGCCTTCGAGCAGTACTTC. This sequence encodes CASSYSSQAFEQYF.

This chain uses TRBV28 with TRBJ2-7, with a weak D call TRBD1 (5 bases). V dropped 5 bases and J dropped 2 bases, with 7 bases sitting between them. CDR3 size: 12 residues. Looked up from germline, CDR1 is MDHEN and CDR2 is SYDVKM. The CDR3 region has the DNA TGTGCCAGCAGTGGACAAGCCTACGAGCAGTACTTC. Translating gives CASSGQAYEQYF. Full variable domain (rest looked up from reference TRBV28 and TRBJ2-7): DVKVTQSSRYLVKRTGEKVFLECVQDMDHENMFWYRQDPGLGLRLIYFSYDVKMKEKGDIPEGYSVSREKKERFSLILESASTNQTSMYLCASSGQAYEQYFGPGTRLTVT.

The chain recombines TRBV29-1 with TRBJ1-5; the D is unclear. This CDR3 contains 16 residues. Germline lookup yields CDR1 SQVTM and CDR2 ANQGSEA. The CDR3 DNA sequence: TGCAGTGGTAGAGGGCTTCAGCGGATTAAGAATCAGCCCCAGCATTTT. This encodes CSGRGLQRIKNQPQHF. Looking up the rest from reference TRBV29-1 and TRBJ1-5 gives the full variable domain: SAVISQKPSRDICQRGTSLTIQCQVDSQVTMMFWYRQQPGQSLTLIATANQGSEATYESGFVIDKFPISRPNLTFSTLTVSNMSPEDSSIYLCSGRGLQRIKNQPQHFGDGTRLSIL.

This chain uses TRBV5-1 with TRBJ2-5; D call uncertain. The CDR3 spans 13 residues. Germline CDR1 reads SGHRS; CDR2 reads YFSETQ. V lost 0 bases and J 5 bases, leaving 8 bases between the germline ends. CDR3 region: CASSLALGETQYF. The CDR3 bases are TGCGCCAGCAGCTTGGCGCTCGGGGAGACCCAGTACTTC.

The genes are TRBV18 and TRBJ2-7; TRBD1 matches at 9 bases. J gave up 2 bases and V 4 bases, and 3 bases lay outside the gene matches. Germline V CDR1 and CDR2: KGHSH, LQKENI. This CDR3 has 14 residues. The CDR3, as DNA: TGTGCCAGCTCACGGGGACAGGGCCCCTACGAGCAGTACTTC. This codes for CASSRGQGPYEQYF.

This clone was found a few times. The CDR3 loop reads CASKGVSSYNEQFF. CDR3 in DNA: TGTGCCAGCAAAGGGGTGAGCTCCTACAATGAGCAGTTCTTC. The genes are TRBV25-1 and TRBJ2-1, with D possibly matching TRBD1 (5 bases). The CDR3 is 14 amino acids. V was clipped by 7 bases and J by 0 bases, with 10 bases between them. Germline values: CDR1 MGHDK, CDR2 SYGVNS. Using reference TRBV25-1 and TRBJ2-1 for the parts outside the CDR3, the full variable domain is EADIYQTPRYLVIGTGKKITLECSQTMGHDKMYWYQQDPGMELHLIHYSYGVNSTEKGDLSSESTVSRIRTEHFPLTLESARPSHTSQYLCASKGVSSYNEQFFGPGTRLTVL.

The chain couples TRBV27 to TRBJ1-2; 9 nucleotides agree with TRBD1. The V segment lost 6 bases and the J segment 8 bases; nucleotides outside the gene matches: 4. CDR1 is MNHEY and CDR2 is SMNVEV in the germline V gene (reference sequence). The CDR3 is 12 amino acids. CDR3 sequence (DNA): TGTGCCAGCAGACAGGGGGCGAGGGGCTACACCTTC. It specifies CASRQGARGYTF.

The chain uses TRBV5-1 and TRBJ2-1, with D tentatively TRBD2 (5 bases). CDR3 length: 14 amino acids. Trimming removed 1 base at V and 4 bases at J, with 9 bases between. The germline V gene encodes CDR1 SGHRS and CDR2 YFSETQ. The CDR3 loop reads CASSLLTRYNEQFF. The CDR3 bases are TGCGCCAGCAGCTTGTTAACTAGGTACAATGAGCAGTTCTTC. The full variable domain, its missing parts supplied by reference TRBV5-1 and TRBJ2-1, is KAGVTQTPRYLIKTRGQQVTLSCSPISGHRSVSWYQQTPGQGLQFLFEYFSETQRNKGNFPGRFSGRQFSNSRSEMNVSTLELGDSALYLCASSLLTRYNEQFFGPGTRLTVL.

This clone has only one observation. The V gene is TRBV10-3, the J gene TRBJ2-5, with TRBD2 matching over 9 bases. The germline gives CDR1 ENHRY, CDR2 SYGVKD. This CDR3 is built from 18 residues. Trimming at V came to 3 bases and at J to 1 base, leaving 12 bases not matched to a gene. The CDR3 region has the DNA TGTGCCATCAGTGAAATTGGCGGGAGGGACTTATTCCAAGAGACCCAGTACTTC. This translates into CAISEIGGRDLFQETQYF.